This T cell receptor beta chain was captured by sequencing in a study of shared clonotypes between healthy human individuals. Study-wide results and limits: Sequencing depth was expected to influence donor clonotype sharing. Naive subsets generally had larger estimated richness than memory subsets.

Germline CDR1 LNHDA, CDR2 SQIVND (reference sequence). This CDR3 has 15 residues. Losses at the gene ends were 5 bases for V and 6 bases for J; bases not matched to a gene: 8. Turning to this clone: Its cognate antigen is unknown.

Execution of the assay was at deep level. The table came from immunoSEQ multiplex PCR; TCRdb's copy has only in-frame clones and leaves some out. This sample has over a million clones, with approximately 98.5% found just once. The chain couples TRBV19 to TRBJ1-5; the match to TRBD1 covers 9 bases. This clonotype originated in a man between 25 and 39 years old in good health. Sample: naive CD4+ T cells sorted from blood. Subset noted: CD45RA+ positively selected. In nucleotides, the CDR3 is TGTGCCAGTAGTCCGGGACAGGGAGGCGGTCAGCCCCAGCATTTT. This translates into CASSPGQGGGQPQHF.